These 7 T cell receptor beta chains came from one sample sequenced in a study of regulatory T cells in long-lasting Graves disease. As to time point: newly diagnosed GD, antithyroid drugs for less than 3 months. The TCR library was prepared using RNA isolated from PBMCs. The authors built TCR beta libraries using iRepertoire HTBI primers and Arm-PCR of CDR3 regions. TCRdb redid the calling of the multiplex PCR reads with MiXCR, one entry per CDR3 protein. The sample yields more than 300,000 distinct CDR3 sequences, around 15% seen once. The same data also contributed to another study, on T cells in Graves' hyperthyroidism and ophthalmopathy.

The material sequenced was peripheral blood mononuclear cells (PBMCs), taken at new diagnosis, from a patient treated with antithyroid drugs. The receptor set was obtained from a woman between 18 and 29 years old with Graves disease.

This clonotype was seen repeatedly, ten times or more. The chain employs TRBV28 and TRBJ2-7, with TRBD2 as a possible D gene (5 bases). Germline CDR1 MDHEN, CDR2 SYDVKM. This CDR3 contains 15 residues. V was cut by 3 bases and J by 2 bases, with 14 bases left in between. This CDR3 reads CASSLQREPPYEQYF. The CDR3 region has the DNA TGTGCCAGCAGTTTGCAGAGGGAACCGCCCTACGAGCAGTACTTC.

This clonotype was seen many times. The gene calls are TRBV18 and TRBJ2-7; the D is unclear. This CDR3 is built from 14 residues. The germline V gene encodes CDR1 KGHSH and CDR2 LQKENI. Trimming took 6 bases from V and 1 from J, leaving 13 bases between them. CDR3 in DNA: TGTGCCAGCTCCCCCACATACCCTTCCTACGAGCAGTACTTC. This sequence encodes CASSPTYPSYEQYF.

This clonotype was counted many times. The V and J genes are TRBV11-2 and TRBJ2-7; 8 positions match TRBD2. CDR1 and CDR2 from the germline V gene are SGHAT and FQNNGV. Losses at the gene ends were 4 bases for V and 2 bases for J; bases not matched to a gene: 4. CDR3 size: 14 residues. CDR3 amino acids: CASSWGLVTYEQYF. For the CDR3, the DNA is TGTGCCAGCAGCTGGGGACTAGTAACCTACGAGCAGTACTTC.

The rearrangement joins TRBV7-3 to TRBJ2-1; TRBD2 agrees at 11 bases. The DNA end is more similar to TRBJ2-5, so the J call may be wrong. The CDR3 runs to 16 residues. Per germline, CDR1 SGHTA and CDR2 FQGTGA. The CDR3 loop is CASRPTSGSGGKTQYF. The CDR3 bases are TGTGCCAGCAGGCCCACTAGCGGGAGCGGCGGGAAGACCCAGTACTTC.

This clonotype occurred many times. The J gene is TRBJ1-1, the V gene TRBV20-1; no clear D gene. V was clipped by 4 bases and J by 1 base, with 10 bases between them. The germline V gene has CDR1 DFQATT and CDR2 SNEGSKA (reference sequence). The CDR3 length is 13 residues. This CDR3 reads CSATLPWNTEAFF. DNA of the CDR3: TGCAGTGCTACTCTCCCGTGGAACACTGAAGCTTTCTTT.

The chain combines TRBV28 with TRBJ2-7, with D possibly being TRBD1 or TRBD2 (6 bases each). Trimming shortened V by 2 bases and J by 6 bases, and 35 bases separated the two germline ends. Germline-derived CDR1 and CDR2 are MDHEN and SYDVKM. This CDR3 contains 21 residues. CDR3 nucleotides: TGTGCCAGCAGTTTAACCCTGGGGGCGGGTAGGACCGGGAGTGGAGGTCCCGAGCAGTACTTC. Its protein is CASSLTLGAGRTGSGGPEQYF.

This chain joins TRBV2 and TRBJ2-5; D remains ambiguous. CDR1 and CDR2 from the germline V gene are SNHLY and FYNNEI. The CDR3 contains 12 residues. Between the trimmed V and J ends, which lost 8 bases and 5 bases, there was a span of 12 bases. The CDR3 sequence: CASSGPAETQYF. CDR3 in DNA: TGTGCCAGCTCCGGGCCGGCGGAGACCCAGTACTTC.